Listed below are T cell receptor beta chains from one sample, sequenced in a study of blood T cell repertoires in COVID-19. The repertoire was sequenced with immunoSEQ multiplex PCR; TCRdb's copy has only in-frame clones and lacks some. The sample lists about half a million clones, about nine tenths occurring once. Input material: PBMCs or T cells enriched from blood (not recorded which). The receptors originated from a woman aged 55-75 years who had recovered from COVID-19. The CDR3 runs from the conserved cysteine through the conserved F or W. D genes are given only for firm matches. The listing skips clone size in some rows; elsewhere it reads once, few, many or a size class.

size: once; D: .; V: TRBV30; J: TRBJ1-5; CDR3: CAWSVAGGIQPQHF; DNA: TGTGCCTGGAGTGTCGCCGGGGGAATTCAGCCCCAGCATTTT
size: .; D: .; V: TRBV5-1; J: TRBJ1-6; CDR3: CASSLEGGRGSPLHF; DNA: TGCGCCAGCAGCTTGGAAGGTGGGAGGGGATCACCCCTCCACTTT
size: .; D: TRBD1; V: TRBV9; J: TRBJ1-1; CDR3: CASSVVSGQGIDAFF; DNA: TGTGCCAGCAGCGTAGTTTCGGGACAGGGGATCGACGCTTTCTTT
size: .; D: .; V: TRBV29-1; J: TRBJ1-1; CDR3: CSVTGPNTEAFF; DNA: TGCAGCGTGACAGGTCCGAACACTGAAGCTTTCTTT
size: .; D: TRBD1; V: TRBV29-1; J: TRBJ1-4; CDR3: CSVGRTGFNEKLFF; DNA: TGCAGCGTCGGTCGGACAGGCTTTAATGAAAAACTGTTTTTT
size: .; D: .; V: TRBV20-1; J: TRBJ1-2; CDR3: CSATQNYGYTF; DNA: TGCAGTGCTACACAGAACTATGGCTACACCTTC
size: .; D: .; V: TRBV7-2; J: TRBJ1-5; CDR3: CASSPVRSNQPQHF; DNA: TGTGCCAGCAGTCCCGTGCGGAGCAATCAGCCCCAGCATTTT
size: .; D: .; V: TRBV10-2; J: TRBJ1-5; CDR3: CASSDTGRNQPQHF; DNA: TGCGCCAGCAGTGACACAGGGAGAAATCAGCCCCAGCATTTT
size: .; D: .; V: TRBV27; J: TRBJ2-3; CDR3: CASSWERSLTDTQYF; DNA: TGTGCCAGCAGTTGGGAGCGAAGCCTCACAGATACGCAGTATTTT
size: .; D: TRBD1; V: TRBV24-1; J: TRBJ1-5; CDR3: CATSGPGQGNQPQHF; DNA: TGTGCCACCAGTGGCCCGGGACAGGGCAATCAGCCCCAGCATTTT
size: .; D: TRBD1; V: TRBV6-5; J: TRBJ1-5; CDR3: CASIWTGGQPQHF; DNA: TGTGCCAGCATTTGGACAGGGGGCCAGCCCCAGCATTTT
size: .; D: .; V: TRBV7-8; J: TRBJ2-5; CDR3: CASSWSDETQYF; DNA: TGTGCCAGCAGCTGGAGTGACGAGACCCAGTACTTC
size: .; D: TRBD2; V: TRBV6-5; J: TRBJ2-3; CDR3: CASSVSGGTDTQYF; DNA: TGTGCCAGCAGCGTTAGCGGGGGCACAGATACGCAGTATTTT
size: .; D: .; V: TRBV5-1; J: TRBJ1-4; CDR3: CASRPEGALNEKLFF; DNA: TGCGCCAGCAGGCCGGAAGGGGCCCTTAATGAAAAACTGTTTTTT
size: .; D: .; V: TRBV11-2; J: TRBJ1-5; CDR3: CASSLEGQGNQPQHF; DNA: TGTGCCAGCAGCTTAGAAGGTCAGGGTAATCAGCCCCAGCATTTT
size: .; D: .; V: TRBV6-6; J: TRBJ1-5; CDR3: CASSLRQLEQPQHF; DNA: TGTGCCAGCAGCCTCCGACAGTTGGAACAGCCCCAGCATTTT
size: once; D: TRBD2; V: TRBV9; J: TRBJ2-3; CDR3: CASRATSGLTDTQYF; DNA: TGTGCCAGCAGGGCCACTAGCGGCCTGACAGATACGCAGTATTTT
size: .; D: .; V: TRBV30; J: TRBJ2-7; CDR3: CAWSGNPGVGEQYF; DNA: TGTGCCTGGAGTGGAAACCCAGGGGTGGGGGAGCAGTACTTC
size: .; D: .; V: TRBV7-2; J: TRBJ1-6; CDR3: CASSLVQGLRSPLHF; DNA: TGTGCCAGCAGCTTAGTACAGGGCCTTAGGTCACCCCTCCACTTT
size: .; D: TRBD1; V: TRBV6-5; J: TRBJ1-5; CDR3: CASSPTGTGQQPQHF; DNA: TGTGCCAGCAGCCCAACCGGGACAGGGCAGCAGCCCCAGCATTTT
size: .; D: TRBD1; V: TRBV9; J: TRBJ1-2; CDR3: CASSSGQGGYTF; DNA: TGTGCCAGCAGCTCTGGACAGGGGGGCTACACCTTC
size: .; D: .; V: TRBV5-1; J: TRBJ2-3; CDR3: CASSLEANGGERGTQYF; DNA: TGCGCCAGCAGCTTGGAAGCAAACGGAGGGGAAAGGGGTACGCAGTATTTT
size: .; D: .; V: TRBV5-1; J: TRBJ2-1; CDR3: CASSFLQASSYNEQFF; DNA: TGCGCCAGCAGCTTCCTCCAGGCGAGCTCCTACAATGAGCAGTTCTTC
size: .; D: TRBD2; V: TRBV25-1; J: TRBJ2-3; CDR3: CASSPSSGATADTQYF; DNA: TGTGCCAGCAGTCCCTCTAGCGGGGCAACGGCAGATACGCAGTATTTT
size: .; D: TRBD1; V: TRBV5-5; J: TRBJ1-1; CDR3: CASSLGTGAAEAFF; DNA: TGTGCCAGCAGCTTGGGAACAGGGGCTGCTGAAGCTTTCTTT
size: once; D: .; V: TRBV12-1; J: TRBJ2-1; CDR3: CASSSRTSGKQFF; DNA: TGTGCCAGCAGCTCCCGGACTAGCGGGAAACAGTTCTTC
size: .; D: .; V: TRBV27; J: TRBJ2-2; CDR3: CASTSHPTSPGELFF; DNA: TGTGCCAGCACGAGTCACCCCACTAGCCCCGGGGAGCTGTTTTTT
size: .; D: .; V: TRBV2; J: TRBJ1-1; CDR3: CASSEAGRGNTEAFF; DNA: TGTGCCAGCAGTGAAGCGGGCCGGGGGAACACTGAAGCTTTCTTT
size: .; D: .; V: TRBV11-2; J: TRBJ2-2; CDR3: CASSLESGAGELFF; DNA: TGTGCCAGCAGCTTAGAATCAGGGGCCGGGGAGCTGTTTTTT
size: .; D: .; V: TRBV3-1/TRBV3-2; J: TRBJ1-1; CDR3: CASSQAWAAEAFF; DNA: TGTGCCAGCAGCCAAGCTTGGGCAGCCGAAGCTTTCTTT
size: .; D: TRBD1; V: TRBV19; J: TRBJ2-3; CDR3: CASKLGGWMGDTQYF; DNA: TGTGCCAGTAAACTAGGGGGCTGGATGGGAGATACGCAGTATTTT
size: .; D: .; V: TRBV3-1/TRBV3-2; J: TRBJ1-2; CDR3: CAGRRGAGGYTF; DNA: TGTGCCGGTCGACGCGGGGCTGGCGGCTACACCTTC
size: .; D: .; V: TRBV10-3; J: TRBJ1-3; CDR3: CAISSSSSGNTIYF; DNA: TGTGCCATCAGCTCTTCGAGCTCTGGAAACACCATATATTTT
size: .; D: .; V: TRBV20-1; J: TRBJ1-2; CDR3: CSAPGFYTF; DNA: TGCAGTGCTCCAGGATTCTACACCTTC
size: .; D: TRBD1; V: TRBV4-2; J: TRBJ1-1; CDR3: CASSPRQGDTEAFF; DNA: TGTGCCAGCAGCCCGCGACAGGGAGACACTGAAGCTTTCTTT
size: .; D: TRBD1; V: TRBV18; J: TRBJ1-5; CDR3: CASSLGQGSNQPQHF; DNA: TGTGCCAGCTCCCTGGGACAGGGGAGCAATCAGCCCCAGCATTTT
size: .; D: .; V: TRBV5-1; J: TRBJ1-6; CDR3: CASSQEANSPLHF; DNA: TGCGCCAGCAGCCAGGAAGCTAATTCACCCCTCCACTTT
size: .; D: TRBD1; V: TRBV5-3; J: TRBJ2-5; CDR3: CARSLAVDREETQYF; DNA: TGTGCCAGAAGCTTGGCGGTTGACAGGGAAGAGACCCAGTACTTC
size: .; D: .; V: TRBV24-1; J: TRBJ2-3; CDR3: CATSDPSPRQGDTQYF; DNA: TGTGCCACCAGTGACCCTTCACCAAGGCAGGGAGATACGCAGTATTTT
size: .; D: .; V: TRBV9; J: TRBJ2-1; CDR3: CASSATGVAPYNEQFF; DNA: TGTGCCAGCAGCGCAACAGGAGTTGCCCCTTACAATGAGCAGTTCTTC
size: .; D: TRBD2; V: TRBV6-5; J: TRBJ2-1; CDR3: CASSYQLAGGVNEQFF; DNA: TGTGCCAGCAGTTACCAACTAGCGGGGGGGGTCAATGAGCAGTTCTTC
size: few; D: .; V: TRBV12-5; J: TRBJ2-1; CDR3: CASEGYEQFF; DNA: TGTGCTAGTGAGGGGTATGAGCAGTTCTTC
size: .; D: .; V: TRBV5-6; J: TRBJ2-1; CDR3: CASSLTLRGLYNEQFF; DNA: TGTGCCAGCAGCTTGACGTTGCGGGGACTCTACAATGAGCAGTTCTTC
size: .; D: .; V: TRBV9; J: TRBJ1-2; CDR3: CASSGRDGANYGYTF; DNA: TGTGCCAGCAGCGGGCGGGACGGAGCTAACTATGGCTACACCTTC
size: .; D: .; V: TRBV27; J: TRBJ2-3; CDR3: CASSGTTPVGASTDTQYF; DNA: TGTGCCAGCAGCGGGACAACCCCAGTTGGGGCTAGCACAGATACGCAGTATTTT
size: .; D: .; V: TRBV10-3; J: TRBJ1-1; CDR3: CAISAGATEAFF; DNA: TGTGCCATCAGTGCTGGGGCCACTGAAGCTTTCTTT
size: once; D: .; V: TRBV4-1; J: TRBJ2-1; CDR3: CASSQDPPSINYNEQFF; DNA: TGCGCCAGCAGCCAAGATCCCCCTAGTATAAACTACAATGAGCAGTTCTTC
size: .; D: .; V: TRBV7-9; J: TRBJ2-7; CDR3: CASSFEGATSYEQYF; DNA: TGTGCCAGCAGCTTCGAGGGTGCTACCTCCTACGAGCAGTACTTC
size: .; D: .; V: TRBV3-1/TRBV3-2; J: TRBJ2-3; CDR3: CASSRRGGDTQYF; DNA: TGTGCCAGCAGCCGCAGGGGTGGAGATACGCAGTATTTT
size: .; D: TRBD1; V: TRBV28; J: TRBJ2-6; CDR3: CASSLWGQGTGANVLTF; DNA: TGTGCCAGCAGTTTATGGGGACAGGGGACTGGGGCCAACGTCCTGACTTTC
size: .; D: TRBD1; V: TRBV5-1; J: TRBJ1-6; CDR3: CASTGAGGDPNSPLHF; DNA: TGCGCCAGTACAGGCGCAGGGGGCGACCCCAATTCACCCCTCCACTTT
size: .; D: .; V: TRBV5-1; J: TRBJ1-1; CDR3: CASSVGEWRNTEAFF; DNA: TGCGCCAGCAGCGTGGGTGAGTGGAGGAACACTGAAGCTTTCTTT
size: once; D: TRBD1; V: TRBV4-1; J: TRBJ1-1; CDR3: CASSQVIDREPEAFF; DNA: TGCGCCAGCAGCCAAGTGATAGACAGGGAACCTGAAGCTTTCTTT
size: .; D: .; V: TRBV6-5; J: TRBJ1-2; CDR3: CASSYLYKDSYGYTF; DNA: TGTGCCAGCAGTTACCTATATAAAGACAGCTATGGCTACACCTTC
size: .; D: .; V: TRBV2; J: TRBJ1-5; CDR3: CASSLDWKNQPQHF; DNA: TGTGCCAGCAGTTTGGACTGGAAAAATCAGCCCCAGCATTTT
size: .; D: .; V: TRBV7-9; J: TRBJ2-3; CDR3: CASSSDGGGQRDTQYF; DNA: TGTGCCAGCAGCTCCGATGGGGGGGGCCAGAGAGATACGCAGTATTTT
size: .; D: TRBD1; V: TRBV7-2; J: TRBJ2-7; CDR3: CASSTPSRDRGRSEQYF; DNA: TGTGCCAGCAGCACCCCTTCCCGGGACAGGGGGCGAAGCGAGCAGTACTTC